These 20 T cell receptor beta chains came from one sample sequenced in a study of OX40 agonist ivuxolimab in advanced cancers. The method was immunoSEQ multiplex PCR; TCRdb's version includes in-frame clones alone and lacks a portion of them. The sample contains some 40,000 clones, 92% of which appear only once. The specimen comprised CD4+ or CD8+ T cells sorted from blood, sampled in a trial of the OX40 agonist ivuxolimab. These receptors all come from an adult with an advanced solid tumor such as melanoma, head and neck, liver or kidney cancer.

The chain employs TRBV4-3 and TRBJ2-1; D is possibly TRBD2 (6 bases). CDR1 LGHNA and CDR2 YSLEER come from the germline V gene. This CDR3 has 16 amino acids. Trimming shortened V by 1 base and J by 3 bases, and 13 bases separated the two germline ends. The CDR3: CASSQVSSGYYNEQFF. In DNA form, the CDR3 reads TGCGCCAGCAGCCAAGTTAGTAGCGGATACTACAATGAGCAGTTCTTC.

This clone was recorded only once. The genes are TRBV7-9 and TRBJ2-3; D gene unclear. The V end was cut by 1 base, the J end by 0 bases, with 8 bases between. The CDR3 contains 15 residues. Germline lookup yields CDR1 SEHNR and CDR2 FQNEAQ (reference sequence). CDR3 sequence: CASSLGLTSTDTQYF. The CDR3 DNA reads TGTGCCAGCAGCTTAGGGCTTACCAGCACAGATACGCAGTATTTT.

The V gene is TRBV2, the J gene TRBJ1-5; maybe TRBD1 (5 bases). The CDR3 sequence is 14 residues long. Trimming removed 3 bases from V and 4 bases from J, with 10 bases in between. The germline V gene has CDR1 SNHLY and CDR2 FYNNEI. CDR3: CASSEPGLNQPQHF. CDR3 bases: TGTGCCAGCAGTGAGCCGGGACTTAATCAGCCCCAGCATTTT.

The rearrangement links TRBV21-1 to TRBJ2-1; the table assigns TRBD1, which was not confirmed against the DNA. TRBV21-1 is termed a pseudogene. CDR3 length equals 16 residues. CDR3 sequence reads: CASLRDRDTSYNEQFF. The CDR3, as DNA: TGTGCCAGTCTCCGGGACAGGGACACTTCCTACAATGAGCAGTTCTTC.

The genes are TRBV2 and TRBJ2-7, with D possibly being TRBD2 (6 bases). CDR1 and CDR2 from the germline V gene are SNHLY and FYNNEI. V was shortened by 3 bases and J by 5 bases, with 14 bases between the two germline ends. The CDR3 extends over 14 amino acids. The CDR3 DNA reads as TGTGCCAGCAGTGACGGGACTTTTCACCACGAGCAGTACTTC. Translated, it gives CASSDGTFHHEQYF.

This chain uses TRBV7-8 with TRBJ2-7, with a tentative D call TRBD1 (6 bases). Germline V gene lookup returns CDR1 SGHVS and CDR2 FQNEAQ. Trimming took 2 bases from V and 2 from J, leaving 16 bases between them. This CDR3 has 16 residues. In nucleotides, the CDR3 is TGTGCCAGCAGCTTAACTACAGGGATTGGAGCCTACGAGCAGTACTTC. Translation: CASSLTTGIGAYEQYF.

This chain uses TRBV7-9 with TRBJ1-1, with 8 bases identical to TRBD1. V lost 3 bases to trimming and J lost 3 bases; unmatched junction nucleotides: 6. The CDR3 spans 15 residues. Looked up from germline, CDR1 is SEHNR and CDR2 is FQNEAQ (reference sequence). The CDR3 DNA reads TGTGCCAGCAGCTTCCCTACAGGGGGGCACACTGAAGCTTTCTTT. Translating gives CASSFPTGGHTEAFF.

DNA of the CDR3: TGTGCCAGCAGCGCCGACTTACTAGCGGGAGAGGATGAGCAGTTCTTC. It translates to CASSADLLAGEDEQFF. This chain connects TRBV9 to TRBJ2-1; 11 bases line up with TRBD2. V was pared by 3 bases and J by 8 bases, with 10 bases of the junction left unmatched. Germline CDR1 and CDR2: SGDLS and YYNGEE. The CDR3 spans 16 residues.

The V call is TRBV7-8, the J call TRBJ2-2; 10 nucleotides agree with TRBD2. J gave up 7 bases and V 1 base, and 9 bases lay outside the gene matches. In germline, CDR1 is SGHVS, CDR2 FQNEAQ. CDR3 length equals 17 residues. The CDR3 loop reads CASSLEGAGGPNGELFF. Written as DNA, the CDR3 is TGTGCCAGCAGCTTAGAGGGAGCGGGAGGGCCTAACGGGGAGCTGTTTTTT.

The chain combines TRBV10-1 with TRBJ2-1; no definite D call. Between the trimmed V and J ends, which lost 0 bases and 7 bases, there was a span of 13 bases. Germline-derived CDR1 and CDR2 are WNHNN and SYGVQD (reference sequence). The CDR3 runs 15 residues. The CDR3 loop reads CASSESRRSINEQFF. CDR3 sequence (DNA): TGCGCCAGCAGTGAGTCGAGACGGTCTATAAATGAGCAGTTCTTC.

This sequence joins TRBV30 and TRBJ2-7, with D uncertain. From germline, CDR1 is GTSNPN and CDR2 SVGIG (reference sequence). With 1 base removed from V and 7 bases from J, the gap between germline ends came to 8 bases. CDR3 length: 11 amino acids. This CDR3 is CAWSAPLEQYF. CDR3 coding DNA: TGTGCCTGGAGTGCCCCTCTTGAGCAGTACTTC.

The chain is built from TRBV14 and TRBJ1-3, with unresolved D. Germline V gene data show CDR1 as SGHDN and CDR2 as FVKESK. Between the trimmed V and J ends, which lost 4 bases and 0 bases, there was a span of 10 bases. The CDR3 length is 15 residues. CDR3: CASSPGLFSGNTIYF. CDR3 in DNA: TGTGCCAGCAGCCCCGGACTGTTCTCTGGAAACACCATATATTTT. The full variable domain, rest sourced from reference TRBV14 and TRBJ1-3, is EAGVTQFPSHSVIEKGQTVTLRCDPISGHDNLYWYRRVMGKEIKFLLHFVKESKQDESGMPNNRFLAERTGGTYSTLKVQPAELEDSGVYFCASSPGLFSGNTIYFGEGSWLTVV.

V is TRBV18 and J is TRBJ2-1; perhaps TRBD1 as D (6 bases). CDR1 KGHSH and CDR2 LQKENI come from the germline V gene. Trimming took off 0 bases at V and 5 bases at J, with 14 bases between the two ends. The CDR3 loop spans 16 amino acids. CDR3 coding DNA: TGTGCCAGCTCACCACCGGGGGCAGGGCAAAACAATGAGCAGTTCTTC. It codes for CASSPPGAGQNNEQFF.

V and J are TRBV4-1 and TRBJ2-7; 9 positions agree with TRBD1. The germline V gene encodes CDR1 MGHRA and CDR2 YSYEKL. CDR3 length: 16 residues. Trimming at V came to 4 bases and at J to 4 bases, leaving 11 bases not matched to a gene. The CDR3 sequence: CASSPRRGQGWYEQYF. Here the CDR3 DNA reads TGCGCCAGCAGCCCCCGGAGGGGACAGGGATGGTACGAGCAGTACTTC.

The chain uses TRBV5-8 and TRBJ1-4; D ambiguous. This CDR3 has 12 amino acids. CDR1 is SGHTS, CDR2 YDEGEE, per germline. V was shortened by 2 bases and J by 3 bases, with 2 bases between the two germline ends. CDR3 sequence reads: CASSFPNEKLFF. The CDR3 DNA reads TGTGCCAGCAGCTTTCCTAATGAAAAACTGTTTTTT.

The CDR3 DNA follows: TGTGCCAGCAGCTCGGGACTAGCGGGATCCTACAATGAGCAGTTCTTC. This translates into CASSSGLAGSYNEQFF. The chain has TRBV5-4 and TRBJ2-1, with 13 positions matching TRBD2. The trim removed 3 bases at V and 1 base at J, leaving 1 base unmatched. CDR1 and CDR2 from the germline V gene are SGHNT and YYREEE (reference sequence). The CDR3 consists of 16 residues.

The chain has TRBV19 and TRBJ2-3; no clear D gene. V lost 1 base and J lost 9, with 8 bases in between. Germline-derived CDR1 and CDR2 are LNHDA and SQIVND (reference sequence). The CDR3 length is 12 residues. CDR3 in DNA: TGTGCCAGTAGTATAGGTATCGAAACGCAGTATTTT. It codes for CASSIGIETQYF. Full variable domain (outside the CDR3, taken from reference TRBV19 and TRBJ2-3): DGGITQSPKYLFRKEGQNVTLSCEQNLNHDAMYWYRQDPGQGLRLIYYSQIVNDFQKGDIAEGYSVSREKKESFPLTVTSAQKNPTAFYLCASSIGIETQYFGPGTRLTVL.

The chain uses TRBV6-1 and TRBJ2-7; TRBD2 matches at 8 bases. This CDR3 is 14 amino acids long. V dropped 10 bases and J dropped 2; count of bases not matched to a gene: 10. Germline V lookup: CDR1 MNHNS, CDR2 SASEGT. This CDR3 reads CATATSATTYEQYF. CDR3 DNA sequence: TGTGCCACCGCGACTAGCGCTACTACCTACGAGCAGTACTTC.

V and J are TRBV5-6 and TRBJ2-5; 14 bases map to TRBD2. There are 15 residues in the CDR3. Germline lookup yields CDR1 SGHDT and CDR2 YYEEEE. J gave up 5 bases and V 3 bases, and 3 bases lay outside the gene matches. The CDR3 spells CASSSGLAGGETQYF. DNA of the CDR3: TGTGCCAGCAGCTCTGGACTAGCGGGAGGTGAGACCCAGTACTTC.

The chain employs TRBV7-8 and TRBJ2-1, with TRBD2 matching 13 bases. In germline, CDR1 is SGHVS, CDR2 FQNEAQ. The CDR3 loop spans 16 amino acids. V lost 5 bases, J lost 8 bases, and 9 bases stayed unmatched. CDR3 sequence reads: CASSNTGTSGIYEQFF. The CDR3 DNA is TGTGCCAGCAGCAATACCGGGACTAGCGGGATTTATGAGCAGTTCTTC.